This T cell receptor beta chain was identified during a study of cytomegalovirus exposure and HLA in healthy donors (dated 2017 in TCRdb). Notes on the research overall: An earlier analysis of about 530 of the donors reported around 280 Gb of sequence data and around 120 million unique TCR beta sequences obtained from roughly 180 million T cells. An earlier analysis of around 640 of the donors used high-throughput TCR beta sequencing to judge whether each TCR beta V gene segment behaved as functional or pseudogenic. Along with the roughly 670-subject first cohort, a separate validation cohort of around 120 different subjects was used. To predict cytomegalovirus infection status, the study combined high-throughput TCR immunosequencing, statistical association of individual TCRs with disease status, and machine learning. On average, roughly 240,000 unique TCR beta nucleotide sequences were sequenced per donor among a few hundred genotyped donors of the cohort, with roughly 18% of those sequences being non-productive. An early release covering just under 650 HLA-typed donors comprised approximately 290 gigabases of sequencing data and some 79 million unique TCR sequences. Donor age, sex, ethnicity and CMV serostatus were compiled together with the repertoire data. The later analysis used no new phenotypic data to find candidate immune exposures, relying instead on TCR beta sequences and their occurrence across donors. Using immunosequencing, the study profiled T cell repertoires from roughly 650 subjects and related those repertoires to cytomegalovirus serostatus. To study patterns of TCR occurrence, a later analysis re-analyzed previously published TCR beta repertoires from 650 to 750 donors and added high-resolution HLA genotyping. A handful of DR-DQ haplotypes were handled as single units for association and clustering because linkage in the cohort was strong. The number of typed donors differed by locus: roughly 629-630 for A, B, C, DRB1 and DQB1; 522 for DQA1; 606 for DPA1; and around 470 for DPB1. The study aimed to test whether cataloging public T cell receptors could reveal signatures of past pathogen exposure. In a later genetic analysis, genome-wide SNP genotypes for about three fifths of the roughly 670 donors were used, and that subset was treated as a discovery cohort. Every repertoire in the discovery cohort had been generated on one and the same sequencing platform. Class I and class II HLA loci were covered by the typing at four-digit resolution. Of the roughly 400 genotyped donors, approximately 80% fell in the genetic ancestry cluster associated with self-reported Caucasian donors. Overall study outcomes, separate from this receptor: Over 15 rarely observed V segments, including chromosome 9 orphons, were excluded from the earlier analysis of some 590 of the donors because counts were too low. An association between a missense DCLRE1C variant and V-gene and J-gene trimming of TCR beta chains was found in a later genetic analysis and replicated in an independent cohort. The cohort was sequenced for TCR beta chains only, and without alpha or paired-chain data the features that could be detected were limited. A later analysis found that HLA-associated TCR beta chains were more clonally expanded and had lower generation probabilities than equally common non-associated chains. In an earlier analysis of 587 of the donors, most TCR beta V segments appeared in productive rearrangements about 90% or about 30% of the time, broadly matching IMGT annotations. It was suggested by the authors that the approach could potentially be generalized to other disease states and immunological phenotypes. A total of 164 TCR beta chains were listed by the study as associated with cytomegalovirus. In a later genetic analysis, fewer N-insertions in productive TCRs were reported among donors in an Asian-associated ancestry cluster than the roughly 710-donor mean. Across donors, most TCR sequences were observed very rarely, whereas some public TCRs were present in many individuals. Most CMV-associated TCR beta chains appeared to be HLA-restricted in a later analysis, and the HLA associations seemed to be driven largely by CMV exposure. Immune exposure information for the cohort was limited to CMV serostatus. According to a later analysis, parvovirus B19, influenza, CMV and Epstein-Barr virus appeared linked to several top co-occurrence clusters. HLA typing was unavailable for some donors at each locus, so association tests used only the typed subset. The classifier was reported to diagnose cytomegalovirus status with high specificity and sensitivity in both the original and validation cohorts. According to a later analysis, TCR association rates differed among HLA loci, with DRB1 alleles showing the most associated TCRs and HLA-C alleles showing the fewest. A further reported finding was that TCR beta sequences accurately predicted the HLA-A and HLA-B alleles for most subjects in the first cohort. A group of highly shared sequence variants was considered likely to be a technical artifact of the sequencing pipeline. The 87-base-pair reads could not distinguish some IMGT-functional V segments, including TRBV6-2 and TRBV6-3, so those segments were excluded. Correlated functional status among segregating V segments might be attributable to linkage disequilibrium, but an unknown experimental factor could not be ruled out. Strong co-occurrence of HLA alleles, especially DR and DQ, made assigning TCR associations to individual alleles difficult. Presence/absence analyses assumed roughly uniform sequencing depth across donors, an assumption that may not hold. In vitro tests confirmed that three of the cytomegalovirus-associated TCR beta chains recognize cytomegalovirus antigens. A later analysis associated 15,000 to 20,000 TCR beta sequences with specific HLA alleles at a false discovery rate of 0.05.

The germline V gene sets CDR1 to MGHDK and CDR2 to SYGVNS. Deletion took 5 bases off V and 6 bases off J, with a span of 8 bases between the germline ends. Reading from cysteine to phenylalanine, the CDR3 counts 11 amino acids. The CDR3 DNA has 33 bases and is translated from base 1. Receptor libraries were prepared by the immunoSEQ multiplex PCR assay. A mixture of 60 forward primers for TCR Vbeta segments and 13 reverse primers for TCR Jbeta segments was used in the multiplex PCR. A multiplex PCR assay on genomic DNA amplified the CDR3 region of rearranged TCR beta genes. The amplified TCR beta libraries were sequenced on the Illumina HiSeq System as 87-base-pair reads. Per the source publication's procedure: A later analysis tallied 80 million to 95 million unique TCR beta chains across the 550 to 850 repertoires, and about 10 million of those chains were shared by two or more donors. A nearest-neighbor algorithm error-corrected the raw reads and collapsed the reads into unique sequences, merging closely related sequences to remove PCR and sequencing errors. V, D and J gene segments were assigned by aligning CDR3 sequences to IMGT reference sequences. For a sequence to be retained, a match of at least six nucleotides was required to both a V gene segment and a J gene segment. A rearrangement was called productive if the CDR3 had no stop codons and remained in frame with V and J, and every other rearrangement was called non-productive. CDR3 was defined according to IMGT convention as the region running from the second conserved V-encoded cysteine to the conserved J-encoded phenylalanine. Sequences without an unambiguous match to a single V gene segment were excluded from the earlier analysis of several hundred of the donors. An earlier analysis of a few hundred of the donors classified V segments as functional when productive rearrangements were above 56.7% and as segregating when the standard deviation between donors was above 5%. To diagnose cytomegalovirus status from the catalog of TCR beta chain sequences, a statistical classification framework was built. A later analysis assigned V and J genes by comparing TCR nucleotide sequences with IMGT/GENE-DB human TR gene sequences. The TCRdist pipeline was used in a later analysis to assign CDR3 sequences and most-parsimonious VDJ recombination scenarios. In a later analysis, each TCR beta chain was defined by its CDR3 amino acid sequence together with its V-gene family, and reads lacking a unique V-gene family were excluded. To address suspected cross-contamination and a sequencing artifact, a later analysis removed 550 to 750 highly shared, low-generation-probability nucleotide sequences. In a later analysis, a clonal expansion index was calculated for each public chain from normalized within-repertoire ranks of inferred template counts. In a later analysis, generation probabilities were computed with a VDJ recombination model fitted to out-of-frame rearrangements, and the resulting probabilities were checked against IGoR. In a later analysis, TCR-TCR, TCR-HLA and TCR-CMV co-occurrence was scored with hypergeometric tests, and a repertoire-size bias correction was applied to TCR pairs. In a later analysis, false discovery rates were estimated by permuting HLA or CMV assignments 20 times. In a later analysis, co-occurring TCRs were grouped with DBSCAN, and TCRdist sequence similarity was added when clustering was performed within HLA-allele-positive subsets. For co-occurrence clustering, repertoires with fewer than 30,000 or more than 120,000 public chains were excluded, along with four to six repertoires with anomalous nucleotide sharing. As stored in TCRdb, this immuneACCESS dataset retains in-frame rearrangements with V and J assigned. A fraction of the clones does not appear; measured against another copy, unresolved V genes explain less than half of the discrepancy, and the remainder lacks a known reason. V, J and clone size are taken as reported in that table, and D and trimming were inferred from the DNA itself. The sample has roughly 120,000 clones on record, approximately 80% of them singletons. The leading ten clones occupy about 3.9% of the sample.

Remarks on this clone: What antigen it recognizes has not been identified. The sample holds no much larger clone one base away, and base qualities are not on file.

In total, 630 or so healthy bone marrow donors made up the cohort. Cohort members were all nominally healthy when sampled, although unrecorded immune exposures were likely present. The donor tested CMV seronegative and was one of the 352 seronegative cohort members. Each donor provided a peripheral blood sample, and peripheral blood mononuclear cells were used for TCR beta sequencing. Genomic DNA extraction from the blood cell samples was performed with the Qiagen DNeasy Blood Extraction Kit. The TCR sequence derives from a woman younger than 45 in good health and CMV-seronegative. The chain is encoded by TRBV25-1 joined to TRBJ2-7; confidence is insufficient to name the D gene. Sequenced sample: PBMCs. The bases read TGTGCCAGCAGTAATACTGGCGAGCAGTACTTC. Its protein is CASSNTGEQYF.